The TCR beta chain described here comes from a study of blood T cell repertoires in COVID-19. Study-level background: There were acute and convalescent COVID-19 samples, and they came from the United States, Italy and Spain. The cDNA or gDNA used as material had been derived from T cells, B-cell-depleted T cells, or PBMCs.

This CDR3 region has 17 residues. Per the germline V gene, CDR1 is SNHLY and CDR2 is FYNNEI. V shed 1 base, J shed 5 bases, and the junction held 8 bases outside the gene matches. Original processing methods: Estimates of nucleated cell counts were drawn from the amplification of reference gene primers. Assay used: immunoSEQ multiplex PCR; TCRdb lists only in-frame clones, some missing. V, J and clone size derive from that table, while D and trimming were established from the DNA sequence. Found here are about 120,000 clones, less than 85% of them singletons; the top ten hold approximately 2.5%. Sequenced: peripheral blood. The V call is TRBV2, the J call TRBJ2-2, with 9 bases that match TRBD1. This receptor was identified in a man aged 30 to 39 with acute or convalescent COVID-19. Written as DNA, the CDR3 is TGTGCCAGCAGTGAAGTTGCGGGGACAGGGTGGACCGGGGAGCTGTTTTTT. As protein: CASSEVAGTGWTGELFF.